These 27 T cell receptor beta chains share one sample of origin, sequenced in a study of CD8 T cells in Susac syndrome. Random hexamers were used to reverse transcribe the RNA input (roughly 0.5 to 1 ug). MiXCR, run by TCRdb on the immunoSEQ multiplex PCR reads, gives a single entry per CDR3 protein. This table has a few hundred thousand distinct CDR3 sequences, approximately 84% appearing once. Sequences were obtained from CD8+ T cells from PBMCs. These receptors were obtained from a human donor with multiple sclerosis.

The chain combines TRBV24-1 with TRBJ2-2; 7 positions agree with TRBD2. Germline V gives CDR1 KGHDR, CDR2 SFDVKD. The CDR3 contains 14 residues. With V trimmed by 9 bases and J by 2 bases, 5 bases remained unmatched. The CDR3 nucleotides are TGTGCCACCGTTTCTAGCGGTAACACCGGGGAGCTGTTTTTT. Its protein is CATVSSGNTGELFF.

This clonotype has just one count. This chain links TRBV14 with TRBJ2-3; D is uncertain. Germline lookup yields CDR1 SGHDN and CDR2 FVKESK. The CDR3 length is 16 residues. V was trimmed by 0 bases and J by 3 bases, leaving 13 bases between them. The CDR3: CASSQEPAPQTDTQYF. Here the CDR3 DNA reads TGTGCCAGCAGCCAAGAGCCAGCCCCCCAGACAGATACGCAGTATTTT.

This chain links TRBV7-2 with TRBJ2-3; D uncertain. The CDR3 is 14 residues long. With 4 bases removed from V and 0 bases from J, the gap between germline ends came to 8 bases. Germline CDR1 is SGHTA and CDR2 is FQGNSA. The CDR3 DNA reads TGTGCCAGCAGCTATTGGGCTAGCACAGATACGCAGTATTTT. Translation gives CASSYWASTDTQYF.

The chain recombines TRBV13 with TRBJ2-7; 12 nucleotides line up with TRBD2. Germline V gene lookup returns CDR1 PRHDT and CDR2 FYEKMQ (reference sequence). The trim removed 4 bases at V and 3 bases at J, leaving 4 bases unmatched. The CDR3 totals 15 residues. CDR3 sequence (DNA): TGTGCCAGCAGCTATCGACTAGCGGGGGACTACGAGCAGTACTTC. Translated, it gives CASSYRLAGDYEQYF.

V is TRBV6-5 and J is TRBJ2-1; D is possibly TRBD1 (6 bases). The CDR3 extends over 14 amino acids. V was shortened by 0 bases and J by 8 bases, with 11 bases between the two germline ends. Germline values: CDR1 MNHEY, CDR2 SVGAGI. Written as DNA, the CDR3 is TGTGCCAGCAGTTACTCATCAGGGGCCCATGAGCAGTTCTTC. This encodes CASSYSSGAHEQFF.

V and J are TRBV12-3 or TRBV12-4 and TRBJ1-2; unclear D gene. The CDR3 sequence is 13 residues long. The germline V and J ends were trimmed by 6 bases and 4 bases, with 12 bases remaining between them. CDR3 loop: CASSLIPVYGYTF. Here the CDR3 DNA reads TGTGCCAGCAGCCTAATCCCCGTCTATGGCTACACCTTC.

The chain recombines TRBV5-6 with TRBJ2-1; 7 nucleotides match TRBD2. The CDR3 extends over 17 amino acids. The trim removed 0 bases at V and 4 bases at J, leaving 10 bases unmatched. Germline values: CDR1 SGHDT, CDR2 YYEEEE. The CDR3 sequence is CASSLGSSGLSYNEQFF. The CDR3 bases are TGTGCCAGCAGCTTGGGTAGTAGCGGGCTATCATACAATGAGCAGTTCTTC.

The chain recombines TRBV19 with TRBJ1-2; 7 bases map to TRBD1. This CDR3 region has 14 residues. V shed 4 bases and J 7 bases; nucleotides not matched to a gene: 9. Germline CDR1 is LNHDA and CDR2 is SQIVND (reference sequence). CDR3 coding DNA: TGTGCCAGTAGTACCTCCGACAGGGCAACTGGCTACACCTTC. Amino acid sequence: CASSTSDRATGYTF.

This chain uses TRBV5-4 with TRBJ2-2; TRBD1 might be the D (6 bases). Germline V gene lookup returns CDR1 SGHNT and CDR2 YYREEE (reference sequence). V dropped 5 bases and J dropped 0 bases, with 14 bases sitting between them. The CDR3 covers 16 residues. The CDR3 coding sequence is TGTGCCAGCAGTACACCGGGACACGCGAACACCGGGGAGCTGTTTTTT. This codes for CASSTPGHANTGELFF.

The chain has TRBV3-1 and TRBJ2-1, with TRBD2 as a possible D gene (6 bases). V shed 7 bases and J shed 7 bases, with 8 bases lying between them. The CDR3 totals 11 residues. Germline V gives CDR1 LGHDT, CDR2 YNNKEL (reference sequence). The CDR3, as DNA: TGTGCCAGCATCCGGGGGAATGAGCAGTTCTTC. Encoded protein: CASIRGNEQFF.

The chain couples TRBV4-1 to TRBJ2-1; tentatively, D is TRBD1 (5 bases). CDR1 MGHRA and CDR2 YSYEKL come from the germline V gene. V was clipped by 6 bases and J by 6 bases, with 12 bases between them. CDR3 length: 13 amino acids. The CDR3 sequence: CASRWRRANEQFF. DNA of the CDR3: TGCGCCAGCAGATGGCGCAGGGCCAATGAGCAGTTCTTC.

The DNA for the CDR3 is TGTGCCAGCAGCCCTAGCGGGAGGGTCTCAGATACGCAGTATTTT. It codes for CASSPSGRVSDTQYF. The J gene is TRBJ2-3, the V gene TRBV3-1; 12 nucleotides agree with TRBD2. V trimming: 4 bases; J trimming: 4 bases; junction bases outside the gene matches: 3. There are 15 residues in the CDR3. Germline CDR1 is LGHDT and CDR2 is YNNKEL (reference sequence).

This sequence joins TRBV29-1 and TRBJ2-2; 7 positions agree with TRBD2. The junction had 7 bases not matched to a gene; V was cut back by 5 bases and J by 4 bases. The CDR3 totals 14 residues. Per germline, CDR1 SQVTM and CDR2 ANQGSEA. DNA for the CDR3: TGCAGCGTTCTAGGGCGGGAGAGCACCGGGGAGCTGTTTTTT. Protein: CSVLGRESTGELFF.

The V gene is TRBV27, the J gene TRBJ1-5, with 9 bases identical to TRBD1. This CDR3 has 14 amino acids. From germline, CDR1 is MNHEY and CDR2 SMNVEV (reference sequence). The J segment lost 9 bases and the V segment lost 2 bases, leaving 5 bases of the junction unmatched. The CDR3 DNA sequence: TGTGCCAGCAGTTTAGAACAGGGGGCGCGGCCCCAGCATTTT. Translation gives CASSLEQGARPQHF.

The chain couples TRBV28 to TRBJ2-7; D possibly corresponds to TRBD1 (6 bases). This CDR3 comprises 15 residues. The germline gives CDR1 MDHEN, CDR2 SYDVKM. The V and J ends lost 5 bases and 3 bases respectively, with 17 bases between them. The CDR3 bases are TGTGCCAGCAGTCCGGTCCCAGGGGCCCACTACGAGCAGTACTTC. Protein: CASSPVPGAHYEQYF.

The CDR3 loop is CASSFGAHNEQFF. CDR3 nucleotides: TGTGCCAGCAGCTTCGGGGCCCACAATGAGCAGTTCTTC. The chain is built from TRBV13 and TRBJ2-1; D assignment may be TRBD1 or TRBD2 (5 bases each). Trimming shortened V by 3 bases and J by 5 bases, and 8 bases separated the two germline ends. Germline CDR1 is PRHDT and CDR2 is FYEKMQ (reference sequence). This CDR3 has 13 amino acids. The full variable domain, rest sourced from reference TRBV13 and TRBJ2-1, is AAGVIQSPRHLIKEKRETATLKCYPIPRHDTVYWYQQGPGQDPQFLISFYEKMQSDKGSIPDRFSAQQFSDYHSELNMSSLELGDSALYFCASSFGAHNEQFFGPGTRLTVL.

V and J are TRBV24-1 and TRBJ2-1, with D maybe TRBD2 (6 bases). The germline gives CDR1 KGHDR, CDR2 SFDVKD. The CDR3 contains 12 residues. V was cut by 10 bases and J by 5 bases, with 11 bases left in between. CDR3 coding DNA: TGTGCCACGGCTAGCGACCACAATGAGCAGTTCTTC. It yields the protein CATASDHNEQFF.

This chain joins TRBV6-5 and TRBJ2-5, with 7 bases matching TRBD1. Germline V lookup: CDR1 MNHEY, CDR2 SVGAGI. With 2 bases clipped from V and 5 bases from J, the junction kept 5 bases outside the gene matches. The CDR3 extends over 14 amino acids. The chain's CDR3 is CASSYGQGVETQYF. Here the CDR3 DNA reads TGTGCCAGCAGTTACGGCCAGGGGGTGGAGACCCAGTACTTC.

The rearrangement uses TRBV27 and TRBJ2-2; D gene uncertain. The germline V gene has CDR1 MNHEY and CDR2 SMNVEV (reference sequence). The CDR3 sequence is 13 residues long. The V gene lost 4 bases and the J gene lost 8 bases, with 11 bases spanning the gap. The CDR3 DNA is TGTGCCAGCAGTTCGCTTTCACCGGGGGAGCTGTTTTTT. Protein product: CASSSLSPGELFF.

The CDR3 protein is CASSYTYPSPNYEQYF. In DNA, the CDR3 is TGTGCCAGCAGTTACACCTACCCTAGTCCCAACTACGAGCAGTACTTC. The genes are TRBV6-5 and TRBJ2-7; D remains ambiguous. Looked up from germline, CDR1 is MNHEY and CDR2 is SVGAGI. The CDR3 is 16 amino acids. V was clipped by 2 bases and J by 3 bases, with 17 bases between them.

The V gene is TRBV7-9, the J gene TRBJ1-1; D is unresolved. This CDR3 is 15 amino acids long. CDR1 and CDR2 (germline): SEHNR, FQNEAQ (reference sequence). V lost 4 bases and J lost 2, with 14 bases in between. CDR3 in DNA: TGTGCCAGCAGCTCCGTGAACAGCGGAAACACTGAAGCTTTCTTT. Translated, it gives CASSSVNSGNTEAFF.

The V and J genes are TRBV28 and TRBJ1-5, with a possible D match to TRBD1 (5 bases). The germline V gene has CDR1 MDHEN and CDR2 SYDVKM. This CDR3 has 15 residues. With 3 bases removed from V and 3 bases from J, the gap between germline ends came to 12 bases. The CDR3 loop is CASSFGAAANQPQHF. The CDR3 DNA reads TGTGCCAGCAGTTTTGGGGCGGCAGCCAATCAGCCCCAGCATTTT.

The CDR3 is CASSAGPGAFF. In DNA, the CDR3 is TGTGCCAGCAGCGCAGGGCCTGGAGCTTTCTTT. The J gene is TRBJ1-1, the V gene TRBV7-2, with D maybe TRBD1 (5 bases). From germline, CDR1 is SGHTA and CDR2 FQGNSA. Trimming removed 5 bases from V and 10 bases from J, with 11 bases in between. CDR3 length: 11 residues.

This clonotype showed up just a few times. The chain links TRBV14 to TRBJ2-4; 7 nucleotides agree with TRBD2. Per germline, CDR1 SGHDN and CDR2 FVKESK. The CDR3 is made up of 16 amino acids. The CDR3 DNA is TGTGTACTCCCTAATGGGGGGAGGGGAGCCAAAAACATTCAGTACTTC. Protein: CVLPNGGRGAKNIQYF.

The chain couples TRBV28 to TRBJ2-1; 14 bases are shared with TRBD2. The germline CDR1 and CDR2 sequences are MDHEN and SYDVKM. This CDR3 is 19 amino acids long. Germline trimming cut 6 bases from V and 1 base from J; bases unmatched to any gene: 11. The CDR3 coding sequence is TGTGCCAGCAGCCTTATACTGGGACTAGCGGGAGATTCCTACAATGAGCAGTTCTTC. Encoded protein: CASSLILGLAGDSYNEQFF.

The sample holds a few counts of this clonotype. The chain links TRBV6-5 to TRBJ1-5; TRBD1 might be the D (5 bases). The CDR3 runs 14 residues. The germline V and J ends were trimmed by 2 bases and 5 bases, with 10 bases remaining between them. In germline, CDR1 is MNHEY, CDR2 SVGAGI. The CDR3 DNA follows: TGTGCCAGCAGTTACCCCACGGGGGATCAGCCCCAGCATTTT. Translation gives CASSYPTGDQPQHF.

This chain's CDR3 is CASSSGDRPDTQYF. The DNA of the CDR3 is TGTGCCAGCAGTTCCGGGGATAGACCAGATACGCAGTATTTT. The gene calls are TRBV27 and TRBJ2-3; the D gene is possibly TRBD2 (5 bases). The CDR3 sequence is 14 residues long. In germline, CDR1 is MNHEY, CDR2 SMNVEV (reference sequence). Deletions cut 4 bases from V and 4 bases from J, with 12 bases between.